This T cell receptor beta chain was documented in a study of response to subunit inactivated influenza vaccine. Overall study findings and caveats: New T cells are recruited in small numbers by each seasonal influenza vaccination, according to the authors' suggestion.

Germline loops: CDR1 SEHNR, CDR2 FQNEAQ (reference sequence). Trimming took off 5 bases at V and 2 bases at J, with 16 bases between the two ends. The CDR3 covers 15 residues. Concerning this clonotype itself: Antigen specificity is unknown.

TCRdb passed the RT-PCR reads through MiXCR, listing each CDR3 protein once. Seen here are hundreds of thousands of distinct CDR3 sequences, 11% to 15% observed once, and the top ten hold roughly 6.4%. This sample comprised PBMCs from blood, obtained about 14 days before vaccination. The chain uses TRBV7-9 and TRBJ2-7; D is perhaps TRBD1 (7 bases). The source is a man aged 50-59 years who received an inactivated influenza vaccine. CDR3 coding DNA: TGTGCCAGCAGCCGAGACAGGGAGGTCGCCTACGAGCAGTACTTC. This encodes CASSRDREVAYEQYF.